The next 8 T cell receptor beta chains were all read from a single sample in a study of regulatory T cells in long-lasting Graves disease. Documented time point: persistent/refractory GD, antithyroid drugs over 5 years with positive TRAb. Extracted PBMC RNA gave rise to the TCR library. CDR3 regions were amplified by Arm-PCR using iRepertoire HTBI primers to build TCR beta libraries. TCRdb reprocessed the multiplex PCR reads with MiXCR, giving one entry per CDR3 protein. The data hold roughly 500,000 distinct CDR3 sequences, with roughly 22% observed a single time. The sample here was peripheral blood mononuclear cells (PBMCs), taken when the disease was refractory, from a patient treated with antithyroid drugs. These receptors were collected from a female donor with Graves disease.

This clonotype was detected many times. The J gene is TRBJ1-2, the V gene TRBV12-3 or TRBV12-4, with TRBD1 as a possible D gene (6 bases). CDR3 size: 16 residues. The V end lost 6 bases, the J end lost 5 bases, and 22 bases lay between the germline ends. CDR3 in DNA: TGTGCCAGCAGCCCAGAGACAGGATGGCATATATATGGCTACACCTTC. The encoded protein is CASSPETGWHIYGYTF.

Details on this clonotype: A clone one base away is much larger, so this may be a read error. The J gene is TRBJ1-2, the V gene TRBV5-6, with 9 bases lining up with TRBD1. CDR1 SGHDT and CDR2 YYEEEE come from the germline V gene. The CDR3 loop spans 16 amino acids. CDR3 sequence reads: CASSLVPGQGAGGYAF. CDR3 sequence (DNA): TGTGCCAGCAGCTTGGTCCCGGGACAGGGAGCAGGGGGCTACGCCTTC.

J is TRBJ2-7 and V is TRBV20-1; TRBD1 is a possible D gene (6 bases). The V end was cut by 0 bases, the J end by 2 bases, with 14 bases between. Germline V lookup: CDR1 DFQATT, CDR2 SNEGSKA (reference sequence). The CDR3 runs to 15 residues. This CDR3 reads CSARDVIGGPYEQYF. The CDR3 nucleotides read TGCAGTGCTAGAGATGTAATAGGGGGACCCTACGAGCAGTACTTC.

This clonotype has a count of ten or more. Written as DNA, the CDR3 is TGTGCCAGCAGTTTGATATTGGCAGGGAGGACTGAAGCTTTCTTT. Translation gives CASSLILAGRTEAFF. The chain recombines TRBV28 with TRBJ1-1; D might be TRBD1 (5 bases). The CDR3 sequence is 15 residues long. Trimming removed 3 bases at V and 5 bases at J, with 16 bases between. Germline CDR1 MDHEN, CDR2 SYDVKM.

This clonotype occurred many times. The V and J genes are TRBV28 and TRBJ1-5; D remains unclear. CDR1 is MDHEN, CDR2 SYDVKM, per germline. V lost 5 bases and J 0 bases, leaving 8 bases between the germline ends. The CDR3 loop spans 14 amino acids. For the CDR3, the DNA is TGTGCCAGCAGTAAGTCGCTTAGCAATCAGCCCCAGCATTTT. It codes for CASSKSLSNQPQHF.

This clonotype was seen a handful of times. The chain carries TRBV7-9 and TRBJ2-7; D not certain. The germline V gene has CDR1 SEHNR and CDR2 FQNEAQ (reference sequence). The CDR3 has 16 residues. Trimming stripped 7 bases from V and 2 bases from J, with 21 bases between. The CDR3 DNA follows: TGTGCCAGCAACAACGAGTTTCGTGAATCGGCCTACGAGCAGTACTTC. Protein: CASNNEFRESAYEQYF. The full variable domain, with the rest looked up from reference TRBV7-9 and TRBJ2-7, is DTGVSQNPRHKITKRGQNVTFRCDPISEHNRLYWYRQTLGQGPEFLTYFQNEAQLEKSRLLSDRFSAERPKGSFSTLEIQRTEQGDSAMYLCASNNEFRESAYEQYFGPGTRLTVT.

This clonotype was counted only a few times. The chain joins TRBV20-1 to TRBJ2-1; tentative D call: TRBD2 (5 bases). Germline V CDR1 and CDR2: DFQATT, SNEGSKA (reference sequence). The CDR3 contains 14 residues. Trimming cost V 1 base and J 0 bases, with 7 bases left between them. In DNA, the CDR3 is TGCAGTGCTAGAGGACTAATCTCCTACAATGAGCAGTTCTTC. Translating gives CSARGLISYNEQFF.

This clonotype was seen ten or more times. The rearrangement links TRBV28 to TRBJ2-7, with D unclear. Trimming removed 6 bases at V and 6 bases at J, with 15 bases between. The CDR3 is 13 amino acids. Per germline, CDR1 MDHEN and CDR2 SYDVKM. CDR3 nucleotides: TGTGCCAGCAGCAAACATACCTCTGGCGAGCAGTACTTC. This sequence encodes CASSKHTSGEQYF.